This TCR beta chain came from a study of untreated major depressive disorder. Profiled with immunoSEQ multiplex PCR; TCRdb holds only in-frame clones, not every one. The sample carries fewer than 30,000 clones, about 91% recorded once. V lost 2 bases to trimming and J lost 7 bases, with 11 bases between them. Germline-derived CDR1 and CDR2 are MGHRA and YSYEKL. The CDR3 sequence is 14 residues long. Study-wide results and limits: Depressed patients' CD4+ T cells carried increased TRBV05-01 (Vbeta 5.1) usage versus control CD4+ T cells. Findings may not generalize because the study sample was small.

For this clone: Its antigen is still unknown.

Sequenced input: CD4+ T cells from PBMCs. The gene calls are TRBV4-1 and TRBJ2-2; no firm D call. The receptor was isolated from a young woman with major depressive disorder. CDR3 loop: CASSQLGLVGELFF. CDR3 DNA sequence: TGCGCCAGCAGCCAATTGGGTCTCGTCGGGGAGCTGTTTTTT.